This T cell receptor (beta chain) was recovered during a study of cytomegalovirus exposure and HLA in healthy donors. Broader study findings: Beyond CMV serostatus, there was no information to go on about immune exposure.

A note on this clone: Its antigen is unidentified.

Nominally healthy donors provided the samples, though records likely missed some immune exposures. Germline V gene data show CDR1 as MDHEN and CDR2 as SYDVKM. V gave up 5 bases and J gave up 9 bases, with 12 bases separating them. This CDR3 has 12 residues. Use of 60 Vbeta and 13 Jbeta primers characterized the PCR. Method: immunoSEQ multiplex PCR; TCRdb's copy keeps in-frame clones and lacks some. The sample holds roughly 230,000 clones, over 90% seen once. The chain is built from TRBV28 and TRBJ2-3, with D perhaps matching TRBD1 (5 bases). Sequencing was performed on PBMCs. The clonotype was recovered from a girl aged 2 to 9 in good health and CMV-seronegative. CDR3 bases: TGTGCCAGCAGTCCACCCCCAGGGACGCAGTATTTT. This sequence encodes CASSPPPGTQYF.